This T cell receptor (beta chain) was profiled in a study of human T cells and chemical hapten exposure. Study summary: Read at 6 days, the patch tests placed 0.01% DPC on the upper back. Overall study findings and caveats: Positive correlation was observed between PT1 expanded TCR counts and patch test score. Healthy individuals' immune responses may differ from those of donors, who had alopecia.

Via MiXCR, TCRdb re-called the RACE reads, giving one row per CDR3 protein. The table includes about 380,000 distinct CDR3 sequences, 4.5% to 6% detected once. This clonotype was seen repeatedly, ten times or more. Antigen specificity is unknown. Per the germline V gene, CDR1 is LGHNA and CDR2 is YNFKEQ. Trimming stripped 1 base from V and 11 bases from J, with 11 bases between. The CDR3 has 13 amino acids. As to time point: pre-sensitization, week 0. Treatment of the sample: therapeutic diphenylcyclopropenone sensitization with weekly scalp DPC. Blood draws preceded each patch test application. V and J are TRBV4-2 and TRBJ1-4; no clear D gene. This sequence was found in a woman between 45 and 65 years old with alopecia areata. Some clones in this sample may be carry-over from other donors' samples. The material sequenced was whole blood, taken in connection with sensitization to the hapten diphenylcyclopropenone (DPC). CDR3 DNA sequence: TGTGCCAGCAGCCAAGGGTCGACGCCCAAACTGTTTTTT. Its protein product is CASSQGSTPKLFF.